The 5 T cell receptor beta chains below all came from one sample that was sequenced in a study of human T cells and chemical hapten exposure. Time point in this sample: patch test 3, about 24 weeks after DPC sensitization. Treatment in this sample: therapeutic diphenylcyclopropenone sensitization with weekly scalp DPC. MiXCR, applied by TCRdb to the RACE reads, yields one record per CDR3 protein. The sample lists approximately 110,000 distinct CDR3 sequences, 30% to 35% occurring once. The sequencing here drew on whole blood, taken in connection with sensitization to the hapten diphenylcyclopropenone (DPC). These receptors all come from a man between 35 and 55 years old with alopecia areata. Some clones in this sample may be carry-over from other donors' samples.

CDR3 sequence reads: CSARDTGGYEQYF. The CDR3 nucleotides read TGCAGTGCTAGAGATACTGGCGGCTACGAGCAGTACTTC. The chain carries TRBV20-1 and TRBJ2-7; D is ambiguous. V was pared by 0 bases and J by 3 bases, with 9 bases between. The CDR3 covers 13 residues. Germline loops: CDR1 DFQATT, CDR2 SNEGSKA (reference sequence).

This clonotype was observed a handful of times. V usage is TRBV7-2 and J usage is TRBJ1-1; D may be TRBD1 (5 bases). The V end lost 2 bases, the J end lost 4 bases, and 14 bases lay between the germline ends. The length of the CDR3 is 15 residues. CDR1 and CDR2 from the germline V gene are SGHTA and FQGNSA. CDR3: CASSLLPGGGTEAFF. In DNA, the CDR3 is TGTGCCAGCAGCTTACTCCCCGGGGGGGGCACTGAAGCTTTCTTT.

The CDR3 loop is CASSLGAGEETQYF. The CDR3 nucleotides read TGTGCCAGCAGTTTAGGGGCAGGGGAGGAGACCCAGTACTTC. V usage is TRBV12-3 or TRBV12-4 and J usage is TRBJ2-5; possible D gene TRBD1, 6 bases. Trimming removed 1 base from V and 5 bases from J, with 11 bases in between. There are 14 residues in the CDR3.

This clonotype came up a few times. This chain uses TRBV29-1 with TRBJ2-7; TRBD1 aligns across 9 bases. The CDR3 has 11 residues. CDR1 SQVTM and CDR2 ANQGSEA come from the germline V gene. J was trimmed by 5 bases and V by 6 bases; bases with no gene match: 2. As DNA, the CDR3 is TGCAGCGTGGGGACAGGGAACGAGCAGTACGTC. It codes for CSVGTGNEQYV.

The chain has TRBV6-5 and TRBJ2-3; D assignment may be TRBD1 or TRBD2 (6 bases each). V was trimmed by 2 bases and J by 1 base, leaving 13 bases between them. The CDR3 loop spans 16 amino acids. In germline, CDR1 is MNHEY, CDR2 SVGAGI. CDR3 protein: CASSYSAGEGTDTQYF. DNA of the CDR3: TGTGCCAGCAGTTACAGCGCAGGGGAGGGCACAGATACGCAGTATTTT.